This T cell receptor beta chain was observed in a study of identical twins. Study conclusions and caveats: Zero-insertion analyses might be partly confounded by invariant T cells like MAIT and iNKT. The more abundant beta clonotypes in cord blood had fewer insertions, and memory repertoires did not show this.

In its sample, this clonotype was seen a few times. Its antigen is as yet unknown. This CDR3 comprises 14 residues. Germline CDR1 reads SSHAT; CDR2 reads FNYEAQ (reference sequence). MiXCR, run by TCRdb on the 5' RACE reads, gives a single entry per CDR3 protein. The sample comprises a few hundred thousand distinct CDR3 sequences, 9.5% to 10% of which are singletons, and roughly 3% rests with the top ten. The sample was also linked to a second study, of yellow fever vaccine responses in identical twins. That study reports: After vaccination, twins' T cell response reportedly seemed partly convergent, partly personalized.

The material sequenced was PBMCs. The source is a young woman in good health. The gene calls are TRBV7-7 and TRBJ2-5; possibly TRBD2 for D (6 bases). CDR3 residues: CATSPGTHQETQYF. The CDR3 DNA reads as TGTGCTACTTCCCCGGGGACTCACCAAGAGACCCAGTACTTC.